This T cell receptor (beta chain) is from a study of blood T cells in healthy people across ages (dated by TCRdb to the mid-2010s). Concerning the study at large: In model experiments, template switching captured roughly one uniquely barcoded TCR beta cDNA molecule for every two T cells. For two donors (one aged 18 to 30 and one aged 80 or older), the study analyzed two additional independent replicas of 1 million unique cDNA reads from the same blood draw. To track age-related changes in TCR beta repertoire diversity, the study relied on deep sequencing normalized with unique cDNA molecular identifiers. Four age groups were formed from the donors: young (average 16 years), middle-aged (approximately 40), aged (around 62) and long-lived (approximately 80). To avoid experimental bias, donors of different ages were randomly spread across the sequencing lanes.

This clonotype was observed many times. Its antigen specificity is not known. No base quality values were provided; no much bigger clone lies one nucleotide off. Paper-wide results and their limitations: Observed TCR beta diversity per million T cells fell roughly linearly with age, and a significant reduction was already apparent by age roughly 41. The long-lived group showed more naive CD4+ T cells, fewer expanded clones and increased TCR diversity than the aged group, suggesting age selection. Because profiling used bulk unsorted PBMCs, naive and antigen-experienced compartments could not be compared conclusively. Estimates of total diversity from one million sequenced T cells were regarded as lower bounds and underestimates. Because donor CMV infection status was unknown, age-related changes in expanded clonotypes were potentially confounded. There was a strong correlation between observed TCR beta diversity and the percentage of naive T cells measured by flow cytometry.

CDR1 MNHEY and CDR2 SVGEGT are derived from the germline V gene. V lost 8 bases and J lost 6 bases; the stretch between them is 16 bases long. The CDR3 spans 13 residues, from the cysteine through the phenylalanine. Only CDR3 DNA is held: 39 bases, read in frame from base 1. The donors were roughly 39 Caucasian individuals from Russia, aged 6 to 90 years, who were systemically healthy. Roughly 9 milliliters of peripheral blood were drawn from each donor into EDTA-treated Vacutainer tubes. Ficoll-Paque density-gradient centrifugation was used to isolate PBMCs, with at least 7 million per sample. Trizol reagent was used to extract total RNA from the PBMCs, yielding at least 6 micrograms per sample. The percentages of naive CD45RAhigh/CD27high T cells were determined by flow cytometry on a PBMC aliquot from every donor. The library came from 5' RACE. The run used an Illumina HiSeq 2500. The second PCR ran for about 6 to 12 cycles and used a J-beta primer mix along with a sample-barcoded 5' primer. Each TCR beta cDNA molecule received a unique molecular identifier from a template-switch 5' adaptor carrying 12 random nucleotides. Each sample yielded at least 2.5 million CDR3-containing paired-end reads. First-strand cDNA was synthesized from all RNA with the Mint cDNA synthesis kit, primed by a TRBC-specific oligonucleotide. Following uracil-DNA glycosylase treatment, a first 18-cycle PCR with universal primers M1SS and BC2_uni_R was performed on all cDNA. Concerning the study's data processing: For normalization, 1 million high-quality reads, each with a distinct molecular identifier, were randomly selected from each sample. Instead of being binned into consensus sequences, reads with shared molecular identifiers were discarded. MiTCR, run with a Q25 quality threshold and the strictest error-elimination algorithm, handled CDR3 identification, clonotype clustering and error correction. A nonparametric unseen species model with Euler transformation was used to estimate lower-bound total TCR beta diversity. TCRdb took the public reads, trimmed them with fastp at Q25, ran MiXCR for clone calling and kept in-frame beta chains. Duplicate CDR3 protein sequences are folded into a single record with the most common DNA and genes. The V and J calls shown here were made by TCRdb, not taken from the authors' results. The sample profile shows some 900,000 distinct CDR3 sequences; under 35% of them were found once. 15% to 20% of the sample is in the top ten clones.

This sequence originates from an elderly woman in good health. The specimen was blood. The V and J genes are TRBV6-2 or TRBV6-3 and TRBJ1-2; a weak D assignment points to TRBD1 (6 bases agree). CDR3 region: CASERTAVDGYTF. The nucleotide sequence is TGTGCCAGCGAAAGGACAGCCGTCGATGGCTACACCTTC.